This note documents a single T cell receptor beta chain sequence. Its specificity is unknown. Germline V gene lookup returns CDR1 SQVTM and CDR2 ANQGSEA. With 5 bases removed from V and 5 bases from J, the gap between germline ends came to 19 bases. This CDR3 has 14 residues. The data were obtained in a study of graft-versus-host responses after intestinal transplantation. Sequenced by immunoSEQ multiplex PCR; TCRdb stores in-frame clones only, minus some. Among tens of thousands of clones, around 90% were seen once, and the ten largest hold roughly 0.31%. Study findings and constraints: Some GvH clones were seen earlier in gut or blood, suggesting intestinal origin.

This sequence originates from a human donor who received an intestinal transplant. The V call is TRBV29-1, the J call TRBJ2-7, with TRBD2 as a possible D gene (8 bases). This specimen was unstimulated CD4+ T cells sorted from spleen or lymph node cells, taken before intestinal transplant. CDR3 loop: CSVSGGTAANEQYF. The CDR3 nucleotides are TGCAGCGTTTCGGGGGGGACAGCTGCCAACGAGCAGTACTTC.